This TCR beta chain came from a study of cytomegalovirus exposure and HLA in healthy donors. Whole-study results and caveats: Among TCR sequences, most were rare, though some public TCRs appeared in many donors.

Note on this clone: The target antigen is unknown.

This CDR3 region has 14 residues. The trim removed 4 bases at V and 3 bases at J, leaving 3 bases unmatched. Germline CDR1 reads MNHNS; CDR2 reads SASEGT. Vbeta (60) and Jbeta (13) primers were used in the PCR. Libraries were prepared by immunoSEQ multiplex PCR; TCRdb keeps only in-frame clonotypes and omits some of them. The table shows some 150,000 clones, with roughly 75% occurring only once. The sample comprised PBMCs. The chain employs TRBV6-1 and TRBJ1-1; 9 positions agree with TRBD1. This TCR came from a man between 40 and 49 years old in good health and CMV-seronegative. The CDR3 sequence: CASSVRDRDTEAFF. The CDR3 DNA reads as TGTGCCAGCAGTGTCCGGGACAGGGACACTGAAGCTTTCTTT.